This is a list of T cell receptor beta chains from one sample in a study of TIL therapy for anti-PD-1-resistant metastatic lung cancer. Produced via immunoSEQ multiplex PCR; TCRdb's table is partial and in-frame only. There are around 50,000 clones in the sample; around 70% occur only once, and about 1.8% lies in the top ten. Sequencing was performed on blood, taken at baseline. These receptors were taken from a person aged 25 to 85 with non-small cell lung cancer. Each CDR3 is given with its conserved first and last residue. Each record gives: V gene, clone size, D gene, J gene, CDR3 DNA, CDR3 protein. D genes are given only for firm matches. Some rows have no size entry. The others give once, few or many, or a class for an expanded clone.

>TRBV5-5|-|TRBD2|TRBJ2-1
TGTGCCAGCAGCCAAACTAGCGGGAAGTACAATGAGCAGTTCTTC
CASSQTSGKYNEQFF
>TRBV6-5|-|-|TRBJ2-7
TGTGCCAGCAGTTTGTCGGAAACCTCCTACGAGCAGTACTTC
CASSLSETSYEQYF
>TRBV5-1|once|TRBD2|TRBJ2-1
TGCGCCAGCAGCTTGGCCGTGCTAGCGGGAGCCAATGAGCAGTTCTTC
CASSLAVLAGANEQFF
>TRBV7-9|-|-|TRBJ2-3
TGTGCCAGCAGCTCGATTACACCCACGGGGGTAGATACGCAGTATTTT
CASSSITPTGVDTQYF
>TRBV14|-|-|TRBJ2-7
TGTGCCAGCAGCCGGGTCAGCGGTCTTACCTACGAGCAGTACTTC
CASSRVSGLTYEQYF
>TRBV7-3|-|TRBD1|TRBJ1-2
TGTGCCAGCAGCTTAAACGGACAGGGGAGTAAGGGGATTTCCTATGGCTACACCTTC
CASSLNGQGSKGISYGYTF
>TRBV7-5|-|-|TRBJ2-7
TGTGCCAGAAGCTTAGAAGCTCCCAGGGCGGACGAGCAGTACTTC
CARSLEAPRADEQYF
>TRBV7-2|-|-|TRBJ2-3
TGTGCCAGCAGCGAACGTGTAGCGGTGACAGATACGCAGTATTTT
CASSERVAVTDTQYF
>TRBV6-4|-|-|TRBJ1-2
TGTGCCAGCAGTCCGGGACATGGAAACTATGGCTACACCTTC
CASSPGHGNYGYTF
>TRBV19|-|-|TRBJ2-7
TGTGCCAGTAGTACCCTACGTCTGGGTTACGAGCAGTACTTC
CASSTLRLGYEQYF
>TRBV13|once|TRBD1|TRBJ1-3
TGTGCCAGCAGCGGACAGGGGTTTGGAAACACCATATATTTT
CASSGQGFGNTIYF
>TRBV7-2|-|-|TRBJ1-1
TGTGCCAGCAGCCGCCGTTTCCCACCTGGAGCTTTCTTT
CASSRRFPPGAFF
>TRBV2|few|-|TRBJ1-5
TGTGCCAGCACCTGGAGTGGTGGGGTTCAGCCCCAGCATTTT
CASTWSGGVQPQHF
>TRBV11-2|-|TRBD2|TRBJ2-7
TGTGCCAGCAGCCGAGGGCGGCTAGCGGGTGCGTCCTCCTACGAGCAGTACTTC
CASSRGRLAGASSYEQYF
>TRBV11-3|-|-|TRBJ2-7
TGTGCCAGCAGCCCAGGATGGGGCGAGCAGTACTTC
CASSPGWGEQYF
>TRBV4-3|-|-|TRBJ1-2
TGCGCCAGCAGCCAAGATAGGTCAGGACCCTACTATGGCTACACCTTC
CASSQDRSGPYYGYTF
>TRBV4-2|few|-|TRBJ2-5
TGTGCCAGCAGCTCCCCATCCCGGTCTGGCCAGTACTTC
CASSSPSRSGQYF
>TRBV9|-|TRBD2|TRBJ2-1
TGTGCCAGCAGCGTAGAGGGAGAGGTAGCGGGAGGGTGGTTCTACAATGAGCAGTTCTTC
CASSVEGEVAGGWFYNEQFF
>TRBV18|once|-|TRBJ1-5
TGTGCCAGCTCAGTCGGCAGGGGAGGTCAGCCCCAGCATTTT
CASSVGRGGQPQHF
>TRBV6-6|-|-|TRBJ2-5
TGTGCCAGCAGTTACGGGGCGGAAGAAGAGACCCAGTACTTC
CASSYGAEEETQYF
>TRBV18|-|-|TRBJ2-5
TGTGCCAGCTCACCGGAAAGTAAACAAGAGACCCAGTACTTC
CASSPESKQETQYF
>TRBV25-1|-|TRBD1|TRBJ1-5
TGTGCCAGCAGCGCGGGACAGGGAAGTCAGCCCCAGCATTTT
CASSAGQGSQPQHF
>TRBV29-1|-|-|TRBJ1-5
TGCAGCGTTGAAGCCCTCCAGGTGGGACAGCCCCAGCATTTT
CSVEALQVGQPQHF
>TRBV28|-|-|TRBJ2-7
TGTGCCAGCAGACTACTTGGCTACGAGCAGTACTTC
CASRLLGYEQYF
>TRBV15|-|TRBD2|TRBJ2-1
TGTGCCACCAGCTCGACTAGCGGGAGTCGGAATGAGCAGTTCTTC
CATSSTSGSRNEQFF
>TRBV27|-|-|TRBJ1-3
TGTGCCAGCAGCCTTGGGGCTGGAAACACCATATATTTT
CASSLGAGNTIYF
>TRBV27|-|TRBD2|TRBJ2-7
TGTGCCAGCAGTTTATCGGGACTAGCGGTTAGCTCCTACGAGCAGTACTTC
CASSLSGLAVSSYEQYF
>TRBV19|-|TRBD2|TRBJ2-6
TGTGCCAGTAGGAGGGGAGGGGTTGGGGCCAACGTCCTGACTTTC
CASRRGGVGANVLTF
>TRBV28|few|TRBD1|TRBJ1-5
TGTGCCAGCAGTTCACGATCAGGGACAGGCGGGGGCAATCAGCCCCAGCATTTT
CASSSRSGTGGGNQPQHF
>TRBV11-2|-|TRBD2|TRBJ2-1
TGTGCCAGCAGCTTAGGTAGCGGGAGAGGGAATGAGCAGTTCTTC
CASSLGSGRGNEQFF